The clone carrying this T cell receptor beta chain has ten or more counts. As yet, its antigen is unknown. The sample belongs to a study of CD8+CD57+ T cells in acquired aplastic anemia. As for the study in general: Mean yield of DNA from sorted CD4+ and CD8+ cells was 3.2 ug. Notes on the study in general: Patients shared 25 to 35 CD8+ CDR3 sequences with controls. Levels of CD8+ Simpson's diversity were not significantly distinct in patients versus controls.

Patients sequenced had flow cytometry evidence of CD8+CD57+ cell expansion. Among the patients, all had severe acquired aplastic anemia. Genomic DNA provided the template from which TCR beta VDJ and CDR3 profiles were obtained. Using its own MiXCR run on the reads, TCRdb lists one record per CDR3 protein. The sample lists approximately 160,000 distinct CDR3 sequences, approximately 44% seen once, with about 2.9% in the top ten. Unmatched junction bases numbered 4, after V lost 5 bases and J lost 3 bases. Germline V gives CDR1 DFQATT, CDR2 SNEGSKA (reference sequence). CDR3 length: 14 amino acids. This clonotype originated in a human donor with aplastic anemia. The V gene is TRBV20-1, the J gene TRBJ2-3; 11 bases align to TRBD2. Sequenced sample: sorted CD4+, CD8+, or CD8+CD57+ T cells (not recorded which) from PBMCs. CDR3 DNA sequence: TGCAGTGCTCCTCGGACTAGCGGGACAGATACGCAGTATTTT. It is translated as CSAPRTSGTDTQYF.